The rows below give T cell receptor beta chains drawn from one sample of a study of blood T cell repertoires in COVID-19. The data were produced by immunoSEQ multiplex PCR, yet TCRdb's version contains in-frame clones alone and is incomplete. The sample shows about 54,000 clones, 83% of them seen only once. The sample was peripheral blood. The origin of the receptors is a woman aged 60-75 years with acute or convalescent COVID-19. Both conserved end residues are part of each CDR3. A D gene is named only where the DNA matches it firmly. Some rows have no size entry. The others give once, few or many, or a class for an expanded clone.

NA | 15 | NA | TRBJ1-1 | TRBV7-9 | CASIPGGGGGTEAFF | TGTGCCAGCATTCCAGGTGGGGGCGGTGGTACTGAAGCTTTCTTT
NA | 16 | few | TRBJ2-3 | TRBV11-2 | CASSIRKQGYADTQYF | TGTGCCAGCAGCATAAGAAAACAGGGTTATGCAGATACGCAGTATTTT
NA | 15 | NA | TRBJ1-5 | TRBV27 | CASVLTEVINQPQHF | TGTGCCAGCGTATTAACAGAAGTTATTAACCAGCCCCAGCATTTT
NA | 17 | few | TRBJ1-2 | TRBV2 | CASSKSWLEAANYGYTF | TGTGCCAGCAGTAAAAGTTGGTTAGAGGCAGCTAACTATGGCTACACCTTC
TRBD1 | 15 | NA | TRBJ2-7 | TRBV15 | CATSRFTGTGYKQYF | TGTGCCACCAGCAGATTTACCGGGACAGGGTATAAGCAGTACTTC
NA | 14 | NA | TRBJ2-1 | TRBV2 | CASCRDTDLNEQFF | TGTGCCAGCTGTCGGGACACTGACCTCAATGAGCAGTTCTTC
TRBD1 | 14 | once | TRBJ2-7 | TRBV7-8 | CASRATGGSGEQYF | TGTGCCAGCAGGGCGACAGGGGGAAGCGGGGAGCAGTACTTC
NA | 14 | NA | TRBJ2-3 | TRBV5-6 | CASSGGAGTDTQYF | TGTGCCAGCTCGGGTGGGGCGGGCACAGATACGCAGTATTTT
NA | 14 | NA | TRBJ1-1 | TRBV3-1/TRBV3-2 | CASSQEGGWAEAFF | TGTGCCAGCAGCCAAGAAGGAGGGTGGGCTGAAGCTTTCTTT
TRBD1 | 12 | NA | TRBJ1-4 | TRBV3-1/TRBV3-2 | CASGLQGAVLFF | TGTGCCAGCGGACTACAGGGGGCAGTACTGTTTTTT
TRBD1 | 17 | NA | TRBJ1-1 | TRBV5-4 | CASSIIGGEFWGTEAFF | TGTGCCAGCAGCATTATAGGGGGCGAATTCTGGGGCACTGAAGCTTTCTTT
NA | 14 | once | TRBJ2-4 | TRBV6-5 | CASSRVLLSDIQYF | TGTGCCAGCAGTCGCGTTCTGCTCTCCGACATTCAGTACTTC
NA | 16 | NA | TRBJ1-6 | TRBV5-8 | CASSFGWSSYNSPLHF | TGTGCCAGCAGCTTTGGGTGGAGCTCCTATAATTCACCCCTCCACTTT
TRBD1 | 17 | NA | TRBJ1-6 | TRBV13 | CASSLGDRGPYNSPLHF | TGTGCCAGCAGCTTGGGGGACAGGGGGCCCTATAATTCACCCCTCCACTTT
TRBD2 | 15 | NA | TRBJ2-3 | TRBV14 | CASSESGGRTDTQYF | TGTGCCAGCAGCGAGAGCGGGGGGAGGACAGATACGCAGTATTTT
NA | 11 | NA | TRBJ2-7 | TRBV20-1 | CSARVSSPQYF | TGCAGTGCTAGAGTTTCTAGTCCGCAGTACTTC
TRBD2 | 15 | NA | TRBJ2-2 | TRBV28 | CASNRLAGDNGELFF | TGTGCCAGCAACCGACTAGCGGGGGACAACGGGGAGCTGTTTTTT
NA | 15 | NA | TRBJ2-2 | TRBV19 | CASTPGHSNTGELFF | TGTGCCAGTACCCCGGGACACTCGAACACCGGGGAGCTGTTTTTT
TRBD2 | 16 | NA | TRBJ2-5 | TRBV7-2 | CASSPHRGGAGETQYF | TGTGCCAGCAGCCCCCACCGCGGGGGGGCCGGGGAGACCCAGTACTTC
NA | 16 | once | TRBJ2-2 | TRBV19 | CASSLTGNVNTGELFF | TGTGCCAGCTCCCTTACAGGGAACGTAAACACCGGGGAGCTGTTTTTT
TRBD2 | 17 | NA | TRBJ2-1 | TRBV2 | CASRSFRTSGVYNEQFF | TGTGCCAGCAGGTCTTTCAGGACTAGCGGAGTTTACAATGAGCAGTTCTTC
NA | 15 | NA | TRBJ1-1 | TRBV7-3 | CASSSAGGGGTEAFF | TGTGCCAGCAGCTCCGCCGGCGGGGGCGGCACTGAAGCTTTCTTT
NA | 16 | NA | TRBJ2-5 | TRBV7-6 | CASTVGAQPSGETQYF | TGTGCCAGCACGGTGGGGGCACAACCCTCGGGAGAGACCCAGTACTTC
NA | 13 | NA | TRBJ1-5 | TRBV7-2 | CASSPNSNQPQHF | TGTGCCAGCAGCCCAAATAGCAATCAGCCCCAGCATTTT
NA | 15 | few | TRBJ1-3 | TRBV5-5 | CASSLAGSSGNTIYF | TGTGCCAGCAGCTTGGCAGGATCCTCTGGAAACACCATATATTTT
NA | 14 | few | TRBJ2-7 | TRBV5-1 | CASSLTTGVYEQYF | TGCGCCAGCAGCTTGACCACAGGAGTTTACGAGCAGTACTTC
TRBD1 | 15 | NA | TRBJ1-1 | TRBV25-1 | CASSETGQGRTEAFF | TGTGCCAGCAGTGAAACCGGACAGGGGAGGACTGAAGCTTTCTTT